The subject of this entry is one TCR beta chain. The method was immunoSEQ multiplex PCR; TCRdb's version includes in-frame clones alone and lacks a portion of them. The sample records fewer than 300,000 clones, under 90% being singletons. This sample stems from a study of blood T cell repertoires in COVID-19. CDR1 is MNHEY, CDR2 SVGAGI, per germline. The CDR3 has 13 amino acids. V lost 7 bases and J 7 bases, leaving 13 bases between the germline ends. The sequence was obtained from a human donor in a cohort sampled during active COVID-19. The genes are TRBV6-5 and TRBJ2-2, with a weak D call TRBD2 (9 bases). Input material: peripheral blood. CDR3 nucleotide sequence: TGTGCCAGCACTAGCGGGACAGGCGGGGAGCTGTTTTTT. Protein: CASTSGTGGELFF.